This T cell receptor beta chain was profiled in a study of T cell responses to AZD1222 COVID-19 vaccine. V was pared by 3 bases and J by 6 bases, with 12 bases between. The length of the CDR3 is 14 residues. CDR1 and CDR2 (germline): LNHNV, YYDKDF (reference sequence). Remarks on this clone: Its antigen is still unknown.

Libraries were prepared by immunoSEQ multiplex PCR; TCRdb keeps only in-frame clonotypes and omits some of them. The table records 120,000 or so clones, about 89% of them present only once. Study-level results: Donors were largely white British and mainly female; clonal diversity was possibly underestimated. Repertoires in all cases were sampled only once the peak T cell response had passed.

The genes are TRBV15 and TRBJ1-5; possibly TRBD1 for D (5 bases). The TCR originated in an adult in good health. Sequenced material: peripheral blood, taken on day 0 of AZD1222 vaccination. The chain's CDR3 is CATSSGEGTQPQHF. In nucleotides, the CDR3 is TGTGCCACCAGCAGTGGAGAGGGGACTCAGCCCCAGCATTTT.